A single sample is the source of the 17 T cell receptor beta chains below, sequenced in a study of a mutant IDH1 vaccine in newly diagnosed glioma. Some clones are missing from TCRdb's copy, which holds only in-frame ones; the method was immunoSEQ multiplex PCR. The profile covers tens of thousands of clones, with about four fifths appearing a single time and approximately 6.1% taken by the ten largest. Documented time point: week 11, during vaccination. The content of each vaccine dose was 300 ug of mutant IDH1 20-mer peptide, and topical imiquimod accompanied it. Which antigens these TCRs recognize remains unknown. Sequenced material: PBMCs, taken from a glioma patient whose treatment included an IDH1 peptide vaccine. The receptors originated from a man aged 45-65 years with glioma.

The V gene is TRBV6-5, the J gene TRBJ2-1; no definite D call. Germline values: CDR1 MNHEY, CDR2 SVGAGI. V gave up 5 bases and J gave up 2 bases, with 10 bases separating them. The CDR3 extends over 14 amino acids. The CDR3 here is CASSAQTPYNEQFF. CDR3 sequence (DNA): TGTGCCAGCAGTGCCCAGACCCCCTACAATGAGCAGTTCTTC.

The chain has TRBV4-2 and TRBJ1-1; D is uncertain. Trimming removed 1 base from V and 1 base from J, with 7 bases in between. CDR3 length: 14 amino acids. The germline CDR1 and CDR2 sequences are LGHNA and YNFKEQ. The CDR3 region has the DNA TGTGCCAGCAGCCAAGTCGCGGGGAACACTGAAGCTTTCTTT. This sequence encodes CASSQVAGNTEAFF.

The genes are TRBV12-5 and TRBJ2-7; 9 bases match TRBD1. CDR3 size: 16 residues. Germline V gene sequence: CDR1 LGHNT, CDR2 FRNRAP. With 0 bases clipped from V and 3 bases from J, the junction kept 6 bases outside the gene matches. The CDR3 DNA follows: TGTGCTAGTGGTTTGGTAGTGGGACAGGGTGTCTACGAGCAGTACTTC. As protein: CASGLVVGQGVYEQYF.

This clone was counted once. This chain connects TRBV30 to TRBJ2-6; D is perhaps TRBD1 (5 bases). This CDR3 has 16 amino acids. Germline V lookup: CDR1 GTSNPN, CDR2 SVGIG (reference sequence). V was pared by 3 bases and J by 0 bases, with 12 bases between. CDR3 region: CAWSFDSPSGANVLTF. The DNA for the CDR3 is TGTGCCTGGAGCTTCGACAGTCCCTCTGGGGCCAACGTCCTGACTTTC. Full variable domain (missing parts from reference TRBV30 and TRBJ2-6): SQTIHQWPATLVQPVGSPLSLECTVEGTSNPNLYWYRQAAGRGLQLLFYSVGIGQISSEVPQNLSASRPQDRQFILSSKKLLLSDSGFYLCAWSFDSPSGANVLTFGAGSRLTVL.

The chain recombines TRBV7-9 with TRBJ2-5; D ambiguous. V was pared by 0 bases and J by 4 bases, with 0 bases between. The CDR3 covers 11 residues. The germline gives CDR1 SEHNR, CDR2 FQNEAQ (reference sequence). CDR3 in DNA: TGTGCCAGCAGCTTAGCAGAGACCCAGTACTTC. Residues: CASSLAETQYF. Variable domain in full (rest from reference TRBV7-9 and TRBJ2-5): DTGVSQNPRHKITKRGQNVTFRCDPISEHNRLYWYRQTLGQGPEFLTYFQNEAQLEKSRLLSDRFSAERPKGSFSTLEIQRTEQGDSAMYLCASSLAETQYFGPGTRLLVL.

The chain carries TRBV19 and TRBJ1-2; unclear D gene. Germline V CDR1 and CDR2: LNHDA, SQIVND (reference sequence). This CDR3 is built from 12 residues. V gave up 6 bases and J gave up 4 bases, with 9 bases separating them. CDR3 region: CASSGRVYGYTF. CDR3 coding DNA: TGTGCCAGTAGCGGTCGCGTCTATGGCTACACCTTC.

The chain links TRBV4-1 to TRBJ1-5, with TRBD1 identical over 9 bases. V was clipped by 4 bases and J by 5 bases; unmatched bases: 6. Germline CDR1 and CDR2: MGHRA and YSYEKL. This CDR3 has 15 residues. CDR3 residues: CASSREQGAYQPQHF. The CDR3 DNA reads TGCGCCAGCAGCCGCGAACAGGGGGCATATCAGCCCCAGCATTTT.

The rearrangement joins TRBV4-1 to TRBJ2-7; D may be TRBD1 (5 bases). The V gene's germline CDR1 is MGHRA and CDR2 YSYEKL. V lost 0 bases, J lost 2 bases, and 11 bases lay in between. The CDR3 is 15 amino acids. The CDR3 nucleotides are TGCGCCAGCAGCCAAGATAACAGGACGCCCTACGAGCAGTACTTC. The encoded protein is CASSQDNRTPYEQYF.

V usage is TRBV7-6 and J usage is TRBJ2-7; tentatively, D is TRBD2 (6 bases). This CDR3 is 15 amino acids long. Trimming removed 2 bases at V and 5 bases at J, with 16 bases between. Germline CDR1 and CDR2: SGHVS and FNYEAQ. The CDR3 protein is CASSLRGRPRDEQYF. In DNA, the CDR3 is TGTGCCAGCAGCTTAAGAGGGAGGCCAAGGGACGAGCAGTACTTC.

This chain joins TRBV11-2 and TRBJ2-5, with no clear D. V was cut by 5 bases and J by 2 bases, with 15 bases left in between. Germline V gene sequence: CDR1 SGHAT, CDR2 FQNNGV. The CDR3 has 15 amino acids. CDR3 in DNA: TGTGCCAGCAGCCCGCTGAAGGGTAGGCAAGAGACCCAGTACTTC. This codes for CASSPLKGRQETQYF.

The V and J genes are TRBV27 and TRBJ2-1, with D possibly being TRBD2 (6 bases). V was shortened by 2 bases and J by 10 bases, with 15 bases between the two germline ends. Germline V gives CDR1 MNHEY, CDR2 SMNVEV (reference sequence). This CDR3 is 14 amino acids long. The CDR3 nucleotides read TGTGCCAGCAGTTTAACTGCGGGAAGGGGAGAGCAGTTCTTC. This translates into CASSLTAGRGEQFF.

This clone appeared a single time. The V gene is TRBV4-1, the J gene TRBJ2-7; 7 bases map to TRBD1. The V gene's germline CDR1 is MGHRA and CDR2 YSYEKL. With 1 base clipped from V and 2 bases from J, the junction kept 2 bases outside the gene matches. This CDR3 region has 14 residues. The CDR3 sequence is CASSQGGQPYEQYF. The CDR3 DNA follows: TGCGCCAGCAGCCAAGGGGGACAGCCCTACGAGCAGTACTTC.

The chain combines TRBV29-1 with TRBJ1-2; no clear D. From germline, CDR1 is SQVTM and CDR2 ANQGSEA. Trimming shortened V by 3 bases and J by 2 bases, and 7 bases separated the two germline ends. The CDR3 is 12 amino acids. The CDR3 DNA sequence: TGCAGCGTTGATCCCGGGAACTATGGCTACACCTTC. Translation: CSVDPGNYGYTF.

The rearrangement joins TRBV7-3 to TRBJ1-1, with D possibly TRBD1 on 5 matching bases. The CDR3 sequence is 13 residues long. Germline values: CDR1 SGHTA, CDR2 FQGTGA. The V and J ends lost 5 bases and 4 bases respectively, with 11 bases between them. The CDR3 here is CASSPQGGTEAFF. The CDR3 coding sequence is TGTGCCAGCAGCCCGCAGGGCGGCACTGAAGCTTTCTTT. Supplemented by reference TRBV7-3 and TRBJ1-1, the full variable domain reads GAGVSQTPSNKVTEKGKYVELRCDPISGHTALYWYRQSLGQGPEFLIYFQGTGAADDSGLPNDRFFAVRPEGSVSTLKIQRTERGDSAVYLCASSPQGGTEAFFGQGTRLTVV.

The chain carries TRBV9 and TRBJ1-1, with D unclear. V gave up 3 bases and J gave up 4 bases, with 7 bases separating them. CDR1 and CDR2 from the germline V gene are SGDLS and YYNGEE. This CDR3 is built from 12 residues. This chain's CDR3 is CASSAEGTEAFF. The CDR3 nucleotides are TGTGCCAGCAGCGCGGAGGGCACTGAAGCTTTCTTT. Filled out from reference TRBV9 and TRBJ1-1, the complete variable domain reads DSGVTQTPKHLITATGQRVTLRCSPRSGDLSVYWYQQSLDQGLQFLIQYYNGEERAKGNILERFSAQQFPDLHSELNLSSLELGDSALYFCASSAEGTEAFFGQGTRLTVV.

The chain combines TRBV5-6 with TRBJ2-5; 10 bases align to TRBD1. The germline V gene encodes CDR1 SGHDT and CDR2 YYEEEE. The CDR3 has 18 residues. V dropped 4 bases and J dropped 0; count of bases not matched to a gene: 12. CDR3 amino acids: CASSRDGGTGVNQETQYF. The CDR3 DNA follows: TGTGCCAGCAGCCGGGATGGGGGGACAGGGGTTAACCAAGAGACCCAGTACTTC.

This chain links TRBV18 with TRBJ1-5, with D possibly matching TRBD1 (6 bases). V was pared by 5 bases and J by 5 bases, with 19 bases between. The length of the CDR3 is 16 residues. From germline, CDR1 is KGHSH and CDR2 LQKENI. The CDR3 bases are TGTGCCAGCTCAGCAGCCCCTACAGGGTCCCATCAGCCCCAGCATTTT. Translating gives CASSAAPTGSHQPQHF.